A single sample gave rise to the 22 T cell receptor beta chains below, sequenced in a study of control samples from healthy donors and cancer patients. Sequencing used immunoSEQ multiplex PCR; TCRdb keeps in-frame clones, though not all of them. The sample lists 150,000 to 180,000 clones; around 95% were seen once. Sequencing input: blood. These receptors all come from a man in his forties in good health.

CDR3 DNA sequence: TGTGCCAGCAGCTTAGAGCCAGGGATCTCTGGAAACACCATATATTTT. Encoded protein: CASSLEPGISGNTIYF. V is TRBV7-6 and J is TRBJ1-3; D might be TRBD1 (5 bases). Trimming took off 1 base at V and 0 bases at J, with 10 bases between the two ends. The CDR3 consists of 16 residues. Germline V gives CDR1 SGHVS, CDR2 FNYEAQ.

The J gene is TRBJ1-1, the V gene TRBV4-1; D perhaps matches TRBD1 (5 bases). CDR3 length: 14 amino acids. Germline CDR1 and CDR2: MGHRA and YSYEKL. The V gene lost 4 bases and the J gene lost 5 bases, with 14 bases spanning the gap. CDR3 protein: CASSPTGGLTEAFF. CDR3 in DNA: TGCGCCAGCAGCCCAACAGGAGGGTTGACTGAAGCTTTCTTT.

In DNA form, the CDR3 reads TGTGCCAGTAGTGCGGACAGCTATGGCTACACCTTC. It yields the protein CASSADSYGYTF. The chain employs TRBV19 and TRBJ1-2, with a possible D match to TRBD1 (6 bases). The CDR3 covers 12 residues. The germline gives CDR1 LNHDA, CDR2 SQIVND (reference sequence). The V end was cut by 5 bases, the J end by 4 bases, with 8 bases between.

The rearrangement links TRBV27 to TRBJ2-5; 8 nucleotides agree with TRBD1. CDR1 MNHEY and CDR2 SMNVEV come from the germline V gene (reference sequence). The CDR3 is 15 residues long. The V gene end was trimmed by 4 bases and the J gene end by 5 bases; junction bases not matched to a gene: 9. This CDR3 is CASSSGGRDRETQYF. CDR3 DNA sequence: TGTGCCAGCAGTTCCGGGGGCAGGGACAGGGAGACCCAGTACTTC.

The chain combines TRBV7-8 with TRBJ2-1, with 8 bases that match TRBD1. Germline V gene sequence: CDR1 SGHVS, CDR2 FQNEAQ. Unmatched junction bases numbered 8, after V lost 1 base and J lost 6 bases. The CDR3 consists of 16 residues. CDR3 DNA: TGTGCCAGCAGCTTAGTAGGGGACAGGCTGTCCAATGAGCAGTTCTTC. Its translation is CASSLVGDRLSNEQFF.

The chain is built from TRBV5-4 and TRBJ2-1; the D is unclear. Trimming removed 0 bases at V and 3 bases at J, with 4 bases between. CDR1 is SGHNT and CDR2 is YYREEE in the germline V gene (reference sequence). The CDR3 loop spans 13 amino acids. CDR3 in DNA: TGTGCCAGCAGCTTGGGCAGCTACAATGAGCAGTTCTTC. The encoded protein is CASSLGSYNEQFF.

The chain employs TRBV7-2 and TRBJ2-2; unclear D gene. Looked up from germline, CDR1 is SGHTA and CDR2 is FQGNSA. The V and J ends lost 0 bases and 0 bases respectively, with 5 bases between them. The CDR3 runs to 15 residues. DNA for the CDR3: TGTGCCAGCAGCTTAGCCCAAACGAACACCGGGGAGCTGTTTTTT. Protein: CASSLAQTNTGELFF.

The chain couples TRBV18 to TRBJ1-2, with TRBD1 matching over 8 bases. Trimming at V came to 3 bases and at J to 4 bases, leaving 7 bases not matched to a gene. Germline-derived CDR1 and CDR2 are KGHSH and LQKENI. The CDR3 covers 15 residues. CDR3: CASSPPTGGAYGYTF. The CDR3 nucleotides read TGTGCCAGCTCACCGCCTACAGGGGGGGCCTATGGCTACACCTTC.

The chain joins TRBV7-9 to TRBJ1-6; D perhaps matches TRBD1 (5 bases). The germline gives CDR1 SEHNR, CDR2 FQNEAQ (reference sequence). Trimming cost V 6 bases and J 3 bases, with 21 bases left between them. The CDR3 consists of 18 residues. The CDR3 DNA reads TGTGCCAGCAGTTCACCGAGGGGCGACATGAACTATAATTCACCCCTCCACTTT. This sequence encodes CASSSPRGDMNYNSPLHF. The whole variable domain, filled in from reference TRBV7-9 and TRBJ1-6, reads DTGVSQNPRHKITKRGQNVTFRCDPISEHNRLYWYRQTLGQGPEFLTYFQNEAQLEKSRLLSDRFSAERPKGSFSTLEIQRTEQGDSAMYLCASSSPRGDMNYNSPLHFGNGTRLTVT.

About this clone: This sample also contains other DNA sequences that code for the same CDR3. The chain recombines TRBV18 with TRBJ1-4; TRBD1 might be the D (6 bases). The CDR3 spans 16 residues. The germline V and J ends were trimmed by 5 bases and 0 bases, with 13 bases remaining between them. Germline-derived CDR1 and CDR2 are KGHSH and LQKENI. CDR3 sequence: CASSGGWTATNEKLFF. In DNA form, the CDR3 reads TGTGCCAGCTCAGGTGGATGGACAGCAACTAATGAAAAACTGTTTTTT.

The rearrangement joins TRBV7-8 to TRBJ1-1; weak D call: TRBD1 (6 bases). V was clipped by 3 bases and J by 8 bases, with 16 bases between them. The CDR3 is 14 residues long. Germline lookup yields CDR1 SGHVS and CDR2 FQNEAQ. The CDR3 protein is CASSFQTGRSEAFF. CDR3 DNA: TGTGCCAGCAGCTTCCAAACAGGGAGATCCGAAGCTTTCTTT.

This clone was seen just once. V and J are TRBV11-3 and TRBJ2-1; no firm D call. Trimming shortened V by 5 bases and J by 0 bases, and 11 bases separated the two germline ends. Germline loops: CDR1 SGHNT, CDR2 YENEEA. The CDR3 has 15 residues. The CDR3 protein is CASSPRTNSYNEQFF. Written as DNA, the CDR3 is TGTGCCAGCAGCCCCCGGACCAACTCCTACAATGAGCAGTTCTTC.

The J gene is TRBJ2-7, the V gene TRBV12-5; possible D gene TRBD1, 6 bases. Trimming shortened V by 1 base and J by 6 bases, and 7 bases separated the two germline ends. Germline CDR1 reads LGHNT; CDR2 reads FRNRAP. The CDR3 contains 12 residues. CDR3: CASGLEGGEQYF. The CDR3 coding sequence is TGTGCTAGTGGTTTGGAAGGGGGCGAGCAGTACTTC.

The genes are TRBV19 and TRBJ2-1; no reliable D call. The CDR3 spans 17 residues. The germline V gene encodes CDR1 LNHDA and CDR2 SQIVND (reference sequence). Trimming removed 5 bases from V and 0 bases from J, with 17 bases in between. CDR3 in DNA: TGTGCCAGTAGTCCCAGACAACAGACCAGCTCCTACAATGAGCAGTTCTTC. Translation gives CASSPRQQTSSYNEQFF.

The chain carries TRBV7-6 and TRBJ2-6; possible D gene TRBD1, 6 bases. V gave up 5 bases and J gave up 0 bases, with 14 bases separating them. Germline V CDR1 and CDR2: SGHVS, FNYEAQ. CDR3 length: 17 amino acids. The DNA of the CDR3 is TGTGCCAGCAGCGGATTTCCCAGGGGCTCTGGGGCCAACGTCCTGACTTTC. Amino acids: CASSGFPRGSGANVLTF.

The table lists this clone with a count of one. The chain has TRBV7-3 and TRBJ2-3, with 12 bases identical to TRBD2. The junction had 8 bases not matched to a gene; V was cut back by 1 base and J by 0 bases. This CDR3 is 19 amino acids long. Germline assignment: CDR1 SGHTA and CDR2 FQGTGA. CDR3 in amino acids: CASSLIPTSGGASTDTQYF. The CDR3, as DNA: TGTGCCAGCAGCTTAATCCCGACTAGCGGGGGAGCCAGCACAGATACGCAGTATTTT.

The chain employs TRBV7-9 and TRBJ1-1; D call uncertain. Trimming removed 7 bases from V and 4 bases from J, with 13 bases in between. This CDR3 has 13 amino acids. From germline, CDR1 is SEHNR and CDR2 FQNEAQ (reference sequence). Here the CDR3 DNA reads TGTGCCAGCACCGAACTGATGGGCACTGAAGCTTTCTTT. This encodes CASTELMGTEAFF.

The chain is built from TRBV28 and TRBJ1-5, with D perhaps matching TRBD1 (6 bases). Trimming shortened V by 4 bases and J by 1 base, and 14 bases separated the two germline ends. From germline, CDR1 is MDHEN and CDR2 SYDVKM. The CDR3 loop spans 16 amino acids. The CDR3 protein is CASSSGAGQSNQPQHF. The CDR3 nucleotides are TGTGCCAGCAGTTCGGGGGCAGGGCAAAGCAATCAGCCCCAGCATTTT. The variable domain in full, with the rest retrieved from reference TRBV28 and TRBJ1-5, is DVKVTQSSRYLVKRTGEKVFLECVQDMDHENMFWYRQDPGLGLRLIYFSYDVKMKEKGDIPEGYSVSREKKERFSLILESASTNQTSMYLCASSSGAGQSNQPQHFGDGTRLSIL.

The chain is built from TRBV27 and TRBJ2-2, with D uncertain. Trimming took 10 bases from V and 4 from J, leaving 13 bases between them. The length of the CDR3 is 13 residues. Germline lookup yields CDR1 MNHEY and CDR2 SMNVEV (reference sequence). CDR3 region: CAILHSFTGELFF. In DNA form, the CDR3 reads TGTGCCATCTTGCACAGTTTCACCGGGGAGCTGTTTTTT.

The rearrangement joins TRBV6-5 to TRBJ1-1; D may be TRBD1 (5 bases). CDR1 MNHEY and CDR2 SVGAGI come from the germline V gene. V lost 10 bases and J 7 bases, leaving 16 bases between the germline ends. CDR3 size: 12 residues. The CDR3 region is CAIPPGQLEAFF. In nucleotides, the CDR3 is TGTGCCATCCCCCCGGGGCAGCTTGAAGCTTTCTTT.

The chain employs TRBV6-2 or TRBV6-3 and TRBJ2-7; TRBD2 matches at 8 bases. Germline loops: CDR1 MNHEY, CDR2 SVGEGT. The CDR3 extends over 14 amino acids. The junction had 9 bases not matched to a gene; V was cut back by 6 bases and J by 5 bases. The CDR3 here is CASSPPGGSHEQYF. Written as DNA, the CDR3 is TGTGCCAGCAGCCCCCCGGGAGGGTCCCACGAGCAGTACTTC.

The chain combines TRBV21-1 with TRBJ1-2. TRBV21-1 represents a pseudogene. CDR3 length: 15 residues. The CDR3 loop is CASSKAGGANYGYTF. The CDR3 DNA follows: TGTGCCAGCAGCAAAGCGGGGGGGGCTAACTATGGCTACACCTTC.